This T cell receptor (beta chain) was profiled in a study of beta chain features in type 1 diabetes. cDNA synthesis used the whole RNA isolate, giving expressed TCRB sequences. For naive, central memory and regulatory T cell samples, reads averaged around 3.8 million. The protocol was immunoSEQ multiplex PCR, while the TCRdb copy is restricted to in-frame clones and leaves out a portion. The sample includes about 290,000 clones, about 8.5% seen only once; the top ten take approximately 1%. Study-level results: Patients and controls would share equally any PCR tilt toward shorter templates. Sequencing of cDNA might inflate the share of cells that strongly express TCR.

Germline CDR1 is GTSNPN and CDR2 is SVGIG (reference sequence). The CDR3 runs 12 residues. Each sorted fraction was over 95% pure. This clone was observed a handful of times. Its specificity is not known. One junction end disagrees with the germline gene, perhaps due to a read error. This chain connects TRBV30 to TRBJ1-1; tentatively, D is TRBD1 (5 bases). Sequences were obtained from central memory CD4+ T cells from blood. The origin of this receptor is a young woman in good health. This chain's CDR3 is CAWSRGNPEAFF. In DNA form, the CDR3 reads TGTGCCTGGAGTCGGGGGAACCCTGAAGCTTTCTTT.